Listed below are T cell receptor beta chains from one sample, sequenced in a study of blood T cells in healthy people across ages. MiXCR, applied by TCRdb to the 5' RACE reads, yields one record per CDR3 protein. The data contain about 1,500,000 distinct CDR3 sequences, 42% of them singletons. Sequenced sample: blood. These receptors originate from a woman aged 18-30 years in good health. Each CDR3 is given with its conserved first and last residue. Each record gives: D gene, clone size, V gene, J gene, CDR3 DNA, CDR3 protein. A D gene is named only where the DNA matches it firmly. Not every row has a clone size; where given, it reads once, few, many or a size class.

d_gene: .; abundance: .; v_gene: TRBV12-3/TRBV12-4; j_gene: TRBJ1-6; CDR3nt: TGTGCCAGCAGTTTATGGCAGACGAATTCACCCCTCCACTTT; CDR3aa: CASSLWQTNSPLHF
d_gene: TRBD2; abundance: .; v_gene: TRBV10-3; j_gene: TRBJ2-7; CDR3nt: TGTGCCATCGGCAGGACTAGCGGTGGCTACGAGCAGTACTTC; CDR3aa: CAIGRTSGGYEQYF
d_gene: .; abundance: .; v_gene: TRBV5-1; j_gene: TRBJ2-3; CDR3nt: TGCGCCAGCAGCTCTCGCGCCTGGAGGACAGATACGCAGTATTTT; CDR3aa: CASSSRAWRTDTQYF
d_gene: .; abundance: .; v_gene: TRBV30; j_gene: TRBJ1-2; CDR3nt: TGTGCCTGGCTTACTCGCCGGGACGGAATCTATGGCTACACCTTC; CDR3aa: CAWLTRRDGIYGYTF
d_gene: .; abundance: few; v_gene: TRBV4-1; j_gene: TRBJ1-6; CDR3nt: TGCGCCAGCAGCCAAACCCGGCAGGGCAGTTCACCCCTCCACTTT; CDR3aa: CASSQTRQGSSPLHF
d_gene: .; abundance: .; v_gene: TRBV15; j_gene: TRBJ2-3; CDR3nt: TGTGCCACCAGCAGAGATCATACCAGCGGGCTTCCACATACGCAGTATTTT; CDR3aa: CATSRDHTSGLPHTQYF
d_gene: .; abundance: .; v_gene: TRBV15; j_gene: TRBJ2-7; CDR3nt: TGTGCCACTAGCAGAGGCGGCAGGGCCGGCTCCTACGAGCAGTACTTC; CDR3aa: CATSRGGRAGSYEQYF
d_gene: TRBD2; abundance: few; v_gene: TRBV4-1; j_gene: TRBJ2-7; CDR3nt: TGCGCCAGCAGCCAAGGTGAGACTAGCGGGTACGAGCAGTACTTC; CDR3aa: CASSQGETSGYEQYF
d_gene: .; abundance: few; v_gene: TRBV29-1; j_gene: TRBJ2-1; CDR3nt: TGCAGCGCCCCGGAGCGCAGTGAGCAGTTCTTC; CDR3aa: CSAPERSEQFF
d_gene: TRBD2; abundance: .; v_gene: TRBV5-6; j_gene: TRBJ2-5; CDR3nt: TGTGCCAGCAGCTTGGACAGCGGGGCAGCCCAAGAGACCCAGTACTTC; CDR3aa: CASSLDSGAAQETQYF
d_gene: .; abundance: .; v_gene: TRBV27; j_gene: TRBJ2-5; CDR3nt: TGTGCCAGCAGTTTTTCCCCAGAGTTACAAGAGACCCAGTACTTC; CDR3aa: CASSFSPELQETQYF
d_gene: .; abundance: .; v_gene: TRBV5-1; j_gene: TRBJ2-2; CDR3nt: TGCGCCAGCAGCCCGCCTGGAGGGAGGAACACCGGGGAGCTGTTTTTT; CDR3aa: CASSPPGGRNTGELFF
d_gene: .; abundance: .; v_gene: TRBV21-1; j_gene: TRBJ1-6; CDR3nt: TGTGCCAGCAGCAAAGATCAGGGTCCCTTTTATAATTCACCCCTCCACTTT; CDR3aa: CASSKDQGPFYNSPLHF
d_gene: TRBD2; abundance: few; v_gene: TRBV5-1; j_gene: TRBJ2-3; CDR3nt: TGCGCCAGCAGCTTGGATCTAACGGGACTAGCGGGAGGGTTCACAGATACGCAGTATTTT; CDR3aa: CASSLDLTGLAGGFTDTQYF